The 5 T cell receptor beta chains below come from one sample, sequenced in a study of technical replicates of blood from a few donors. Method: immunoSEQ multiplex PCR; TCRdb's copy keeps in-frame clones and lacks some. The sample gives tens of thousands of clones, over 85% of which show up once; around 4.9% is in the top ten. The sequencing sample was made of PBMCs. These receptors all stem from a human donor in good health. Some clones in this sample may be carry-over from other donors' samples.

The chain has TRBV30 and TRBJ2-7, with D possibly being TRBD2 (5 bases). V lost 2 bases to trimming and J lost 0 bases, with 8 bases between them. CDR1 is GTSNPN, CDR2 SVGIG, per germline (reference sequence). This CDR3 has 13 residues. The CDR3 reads CAWSFGVSYEQYF. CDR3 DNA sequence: TGTGCCTGGAGTTTCGGGGTCTCCTACGAGCAGTACTTC.

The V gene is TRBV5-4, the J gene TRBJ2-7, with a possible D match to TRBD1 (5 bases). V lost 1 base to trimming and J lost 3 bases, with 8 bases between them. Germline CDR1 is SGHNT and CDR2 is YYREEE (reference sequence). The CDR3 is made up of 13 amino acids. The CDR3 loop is CASSLSGRYEQYF. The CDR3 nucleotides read TGTGCCAGCAGCTTGTCAGGGCGCTACGAGCAGTACTTC.

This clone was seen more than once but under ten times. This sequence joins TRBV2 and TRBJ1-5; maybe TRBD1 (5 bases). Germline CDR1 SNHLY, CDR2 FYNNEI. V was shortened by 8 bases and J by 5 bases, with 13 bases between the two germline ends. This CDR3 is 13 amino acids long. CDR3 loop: CASSRVRDQPQHF. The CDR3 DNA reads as TGTGCCAGCTCCAGGGTTAGGGATCAGCCCCAGCATTTT.

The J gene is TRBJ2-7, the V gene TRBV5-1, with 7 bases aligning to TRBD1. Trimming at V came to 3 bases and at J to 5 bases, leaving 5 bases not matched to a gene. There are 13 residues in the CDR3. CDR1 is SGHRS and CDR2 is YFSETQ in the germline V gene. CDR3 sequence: CASSSTGFHEQYF. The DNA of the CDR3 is TGCGCCAGCAGCTCGACAGGGTTCCACGAGCAGTACTTC. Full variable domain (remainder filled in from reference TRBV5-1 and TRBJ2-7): KAGVTQTPRYLIKTRGQQVTLSCSPISGHRSVSWYQQTPGQGLQFLFEYFSETQRNKGNFPGRFSGRQFSNSRSEMNVSTLELGDSALYLCASSSTGFHEQYFGPGTRLTVT.

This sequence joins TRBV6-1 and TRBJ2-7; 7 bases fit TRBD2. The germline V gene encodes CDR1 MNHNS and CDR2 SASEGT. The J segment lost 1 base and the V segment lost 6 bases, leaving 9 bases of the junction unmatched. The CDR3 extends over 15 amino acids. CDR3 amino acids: CASSPEAGSSYEQYF. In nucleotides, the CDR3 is TGTGCCAGCAGCCCCGAAGCGGGGTCTTCCTACGAGCAGTACTTC.